These 32 T cell receptor beta chains were all obtained from the same sample, sequenced in a study of metastatic and nonmetastatic thyroid tumors. All patients reached thyroid surgery having received no treatment beforehand. TCRdb recomputed clones from the PCR reads via MiXCR. The data contain 15,000 to 20,000 clones, roughly 25% of them singletons. Sequenced sample: tumor tissue. Receptors were obtained from a female donor with papillary thyroid cancer or a benign thyroid nodule (not recorded which). Some clones in this sample may be carry-over from other donors' samples.

This clone was seen many times. The rearrangement uses TRBV7-2 and TRBJ2-7, with D unclear. The germline CDR1 and CDR2 sequences are SGHTA and FQGNSA. Trimming pared 2 bases from V and 3 bases from J, leaving 8 bases between. The CDR3 covers 13 residues. In DNA form, the CDR3 reads TGTGCCAGCAGCTTAATGCGAAACTACGAGCAGTACTTC. This translates into CASSLMRNYEQYF.

This clone turned up a few times. The chain uses TRBV12-3 or TRBV12-4 and TRBJ1-1; unclear D gene. This CDR3 has 13 residues. The CDR3 region is CVSADGLNTEAFF. CDR3 bases: TGTGTCAGTGCGGACGGGCTTAACACTGAAGCTTTCTTT.

This clone has only a few counts. This could be a read error, since a much larger clone is one nucleotide away. The rearrangement joins TRBV6-1 to TRBJ2-1; D is tentatively TRBD1 or TRBD2 (5 bases each). This CDR3 spans 15 amino acids. Germline CDR1 reads MNHNS; CDR2 reads SASEGT. The DNA for the CDR3 is TGTGTCAGCAGTGGCCCCCATTCCGGGACCCGTGAGCAGTTCTTC. Translating gives CVSSGPHSGTREQFF.

This clone was observed many times. Mismatch with germline at one junction end may stem from a read error. The same CDR3 arises from other DNA sequences in this sample as well. The chain uses TRBV11-2 and TRBJ1-3; 7 bases are shared with TRBD1. Germline CDR1 and CDR2: SGHAT and FQNNGV. The CDR3 has 17 residues. The CDR3 bases are TGTGCCAGCAGCCTAGACCTGGACAGGATCTCTGGAAACACCATATATTTT. This sequence encodes CASSLDLDRISGNTIYF.

This clone showed up many times. V is TRBV12-3 or TRBV12-4 and J is TRBJ2-3; 12 bases line up with TRBD2. The CDR3 has 15 residues. V was clipped by 3 bases and J by 4 bases; unmatched bases: 2. CDR3 in DNA: TGTGCCAGCAGTTTCGGACTAGCGGGACCAGATACGCAGTATTTT. Translation: CASSFGLAGPDTQYF.

The chain joins TRBV20-1 to TRBJ1-6, with 9 bases lining up with TRBD1. The germline V gene encodes CDR1 DFQATT and CDR2 SNEGSKA (reference sequence). The CDR3 consists of 16 residues. With V trimmed by 0 bases and J by 5 bases, 5 bases remained unmatched. The CDR3 loop reads CSARDATGGNNSPLHF. For the CDR3, the DNA is TGCAGTGCTAGAGACGCCACAGGGGGCAATAATTCACCCCTCCACTTT.

This clone was found once. The chain carries TRBV3-1 and TRBJ2-1; TRBD1 might be the D (6 bases). Germline values: CDR1 LGHDT, CDR2 YNNKEL (reference sequence). The CDR3 runs 15 residues. Trimming stripped 7 bases from V and 5 bases from J, with 18 bases between. Here the CDR3 reads CASTPRVQGNNEQFF. CDR3 nucleotide sequence: TGTGCCAGCACCCCCCGGGTACAGGGCAACAATGAGCAGTTCTTC.

Many counts were recorded for this clone. The chain joins TRBV5-6 to TRBJ2-1; D gene unclear. Germline V CDR1 and CDR2: SGHDT, YYEEEE. The CDR3 extends over 14 amino acids. V gave up 2 bases and J gave up 5 bases, with 11 bases separating them. CDR3 bases: TGTGCCAGCAGCTTTACGGGCCCCCACAATGAGCAGTTCTTC. It is translated as CASSFTGPHNEQFF.

Many counts were recorded for this clone. The chain joins TRBV20-1 to TRBJ1-1, with no clear D. The V end was cut by 5 bases, the J end by 8 bases, with 9 bases between. This CDR3 spans 10 amino acids. The germline gives CDR1 DFQATT, CDR2 SNEGSKA (reference sequence). CDR3 nucleotides: TGCAGTGCTGGCGACTACGAAGCTTTCTTT. It encodes CSAGDYEAFF.

The CDR3 bases are TGTGCCTGGAGCACCGGACAAGGGCACAACACCGGGGAGCTGTTTTTT. Translation: CAWSTGQGHNTGELFF. The gene calls are TRBV30 and TRBJ2-2; D is possibly TRBD1 (5 bases). Germline CDR1 GTSNPN, CDR2 SVGIG (reference sequence). CDR3 length: 16 residues. Trimming pared 3 bases from V and 2 bases from J, leaving 16 bases between.

This clone came up a few times. This may come from a read error, since a much larger clone is one base off. This chain connects TRBV6-2 or TRBV6-3 to TRBJ1-2; the D is unclear. This CDR3 contains 11 residues. Deletions cut 8 bases from V and 8 bases from J, with 12 bases between. Germline CDR1 MNHEY, CDR2 SVGEGT. CDR3 protein: CASANCGGYTF. DNA for the CDR3: TGTGCCAGCGCCAACTGCGGGGGCTACACCTTC.

This clone has a handful of counts. The J gene is TRBJ1-2, the V gene TRBV6-2 or TRBV6-3; D may be TRBD1 (6 bases). The CDR3 spans 14 residues. V was clipped by 2 bases and J by 4 bases, with 11 bases between them. Germline CDR1 reads MNHEY; CDR2 reads SVGEGT. The chain's CDR3 is CASSYGQQGYGYTF. CDR3 DNA sequence: TGTGCCAGCAGTTACGGACAGCAGGGCTATGGCTACACCTTC.

This clone was detected once. The junction and the germline gene differ at one end; a read error may be behind it. The chain links TRBV7-2 to TRBJ1-2; D is ambiguous. The CDR3 has 13 amino acids. The germline V gene has CDR1 SGHTA and CDR2 FQGNSA. The CDR3 DNA reads as TGTGCCAGCATCTTATTGTCGGTCTATGGCTACACCTTC. It specifies CASILLSVYGYTF.

This clone was seen at least ten times. The rearrangement joins TRBV12-3 or TRBV12-4 to TRBJ2-2; TRBD2 matches 8 bases. The CDR3 sequence is 14 residues long. The ends lost 10 bases at V and 7 bases at J; junction bases unmatched: 11. Here the CDR3 reads CATLSGTSGGELFF. CDR3 DNA: TGTGCCACCCTCTCCGGGACTAGTGGCGGGGAGCTGTTTTTT.

This clone was seen more than once but under ten times. The genes are TRBV25-1 and TRBJ2-7; possibly TRBD1 for D (6 bases). The germline gives CDR1 MGHDK, CDR2 SYGVNS. V was pared by 5 bases and J by 3 bases, with 17 bases between. This CDR3 comprises 15 residues. The CDR3 DNA sequence: TGTGCCAGCAGTTTATTGCAGGGGTCCGGCTACGAGCAGTACTTC. Translated, it gives CASSLLQGSGYEQYF.

With regard to this clone: One base away lies a much larger clone, so this may be a sequencing read error. This chain connects TRBV5-6 to TRBJ2-1; D unresolved. Germline CDR1 and CDR2: SGHDT and YYEEEE. The CDR3 covers 11 residues. CDR3 region: CASSALHEHYF. The CDR3 DNA is TGTGCCAGCAGCGCACTCCATGAGCATTACTTC.

A few counts support this clone. This chain's CDR3 is CASSLIRTEAFF. In DNA, the CDR3 is TGTGCCAGCAGTTTAATAAGGACTGAAGCTTTCTTT. This sequence joins TRBV12-3 or TRBV12-4 and TRBJ1-1, with D uncertain. This CDR3 is 12 amino acids long. Trimming took 2 bases from V and 5 from J, leaving 6 bases between them.

This clone was seen ten or more times. The chain couples TRBV19 to TRBJ1-5, with TRBD1 identical over 8 bases. Trimming removed 3 bases from V and 3 bases from J; junction bases left unmatched: 1. The CDR3 is made up of 14 amino acids. Per germline, CDR1 LNHDA and CDR2 SQIVND (reference sequence). DNA of the CDR3: TGTGCCAGTAGTATGGGACAGGCCAATCAGCCCCAGCATTTT. As protein: CASSMGQANQPQHF.

To note about this clone: A read error may produce the germline difference seen at one junction end. The chain joins TRBV11-2 to TRBJ1-2; D not resolved. The germline V gene encodes CDR1 SGHAT and CDR2 FQNNGV. This CDR3 has 15 residues. The CDR3 DNA follows: TGTGCCAGCAGCTTAGATCCCGTAATTATGGGTGGCTACACTTTC. Translation gives CASSLDPVIMGGYTF. Based on the CDR3 plus reference TRBV11-2 and TRBJ1-2, the full variable domain is EAGVAQSPRYKIIEKRQSVAFWCNPISGHATLYWYQQILGQGPKLLIQFQNNGVVDDSQLPKDRFSAERLKGVDSTLKIQPAKLEDSAVYLCASSLDPVIMGGYTFGSGTRLTVV.

By share, this clone counts as medium-sized. The V gene is TRBV2, the J gene TRBJ2-7, with TRBD2 matching 12 bases. Germline assignment: CDR1 SNHLY and CDR2 FYNNEI. Trimming at V came to 5 bases and at J to 0 bases, leaving 5 bases not matched to a gene. This CDR3 contains 16 residues. The CDR3 DNA reads TGTGCCAGCAGTCCCGCGACTAGCGGGAGCTCCTACGAGCAGTACTTC. This gives the protein CASSPATSGSSYEQYF.

A remark on this clone: At one of its ends the junction is not consistent with the germline gene, which may arise from a read error. The chain couples TRBV15 to TRBJ1-2, with D uncertain. The V gene's germline CDR1 is LNHNV and CDR2 YYDKDF (reference sequence). There are 13 residues in the CDR3. The CDR3 nucleotides read TGTGCCACCAGCCGAGACCCTGCGACTGGCTACACCTTC. Amino acids: CATSRDPATGYTF.

The sample holds a few counts of this clone. The gene calls are TRBV28 and TRBJ2-1, with TRBD2 as a possible D gene (5 bases). CDR3 length equals 17 residues. The V and J ends lost 4 bases and 2 bases respectively, with 18 bases between them. Per germline, CDR1 MDHEN and CDR2 SYDVKM. CDR3 coding DNA: TGTGCCAGCAGTTCCCTATCTTTGGCGGGTCCCTACAATGAGCAGTTCTTC. It encodes CASSSLSLAGPYNEQFF.

The table lists this clone with a few counts. The V call is TRBV6-2 or TRBV6-3, the J call TRBJ1-2; a weak D match, TRBD1 (6 bases). Germline CDR1 and CDR2: MNHEY and SVGEGT. V lost 0 bases to trimming and J lost 2 bases, with 7 bases between them. The CDR3 length is 14 residues. This CDR3 reads CASSYSRGNYGYTF. In DNA, the CDR3 is TGTGCCAGCAGTTACTCGAGGGGGAACTATGGCTACACCTTC.

V and J are TRBV20-1 and TRBJ1-2, with D perhaps matching TRBD1 (5 bases). V was shortened by 3 bases and J by 4 bases, with 6 bases between the two germline ends. This CDR3 contains 11 residues. Germline CDR1 and CDR2: DFQATT and SNEGSKA (reference sequence). The CDR3 coding sequence is TGCAGTGCTAGTACAGGCTATGGCTACACCTTC. Translating it yields CSASTGYGYTF.

The J gene is TRBJ1-1, the V gene TRBV20-1; D not resolved. The CDR3 runs 13 residues. V gave up 6 bases and J gave up 4 bases, with 15 bases separating them. Germline CDR1 is DFQATT and CDR2 is SNEGSKA (reference sequence). The CDR3 DNA sequence: TGCAGTGCCCCGCGGCAGGTCCCCACTGAAGCTTTCTTT. Protein sequence: CSAPRQVPTEAFF.

This clone turned up a few times. This chain connects TRBV28 to TRBJ2-7; TRBD2 agrees at 7 bases. The germline V gene has CDR1 MDHEN and CDR2 SYDVKM. With 2 bases clipped from V and 0 bases from J, the junction kept 16 bases outside the gene matches. This CDR3 spans 19 amino acids. CDR3 amino acids: CASSLTPFRAGPPSYEQYF. In DNA form, the CDR3 reads TGTGCCAGCAGTTTAACACCGTTCAGAGCGGGACCGCCCTCCTACGAGCAGTACTTC.

The sample holds a few counts of this clone. The chain joins TRBV10-1 to TRBJ2-1; D gene ambiguous. The germline V gene encodes CDR1 WNHNN and CDR2 SYGVQD (reference sequence). This CDR3 has 13 residues. Trimming removed 6 bases from V and 5 bases from J, with 11 bases in between. CDR3 DNA sequence: TGCGCCAGCAGCGATTACCCGAACAATGAGCAGTTCTTC. Its translation: CASSDYPNNEQFF.

J is TRBJ1-6 and V is TRBV6-1, with D tentatively TRBD1 (6 bases). The CDR3 totals 16 residues. The V gene lost 6 bases and the J gene lost 0 bases, with 12 bases spanning the gap. Germline CDR1 reads MNHNS; CDR2 reads SASEGT. The CDR3 DNA follows: TGTGCCAGCAGGAACACAGGGACCTCCTATAATTCACCCCTCCACTTT. This gives the protein CASRNTGTSYNSPLHF.

The sample holds a few counts of this clone. The chain links TRBV28 to TRBJ1-2; D gene uncertain. V shed 5 bases and J shed 3 bases, with 4 bases lying between them. Germline loops: CDR1 MDHEN, CDR2 SYDVKM. This CDR3 has 11 amino acids. The CDR3 loop reads CASSLDYGYTF. For the CDR3, the DNA is TGTGCCAGCAGTCTCGACTATGGCTACACCTTC.

CDR3 DNA sequence: TGCAGTGCTCCTCGATCGATCGGGACTAGCGGGAACGAGCAGTACTTC. It specifies CSAPRSIGTSGNEQYF. The chain employs TRBV20-1 and TRBJ2-7; TRBD2 matches at 13 bases. The germline gives CDR1 DFQATT, CDR2 SNEGSKA (reference sequence). CDR3 length equals 16 residues. J gave up 5 bases and V 5 bases, and 12 bases lay outside the gene matches.

There are many counts of this clone. This rearrangement joins TRBV27 to TRBJ2-3; D is unresolved. V dropped 4 bases and J dropped 4 bases, with 9 bases sitting between them. The length of the CDR3 is 13 residues. From germline, CDR1 is MNHEY and CDR2 SMNVEV (reference sequence). The CDR3 here is CASSSIGSDTQYF. The CDR3 DNA reads as TGTGCCAGCAGTTCAATAGGTTCAGATACGCAGTATTTT.

This clone was seen at least ten times. The J gene is TRBJ2-2, the V gene TRBV2, with 7 positions matching TRBD2. Germline CDR1 is SNHLY and CDR2 is FYNNEI. Germline trimming cut 6 bases from V and 6 bases from J; bases unmatched to any gene: 7. This CDR3 is built from 14 residues. The chain's CDR3 is CASRGTTGAGELFF. As DNA, the CDR3 is TGTGCCAGCAGGGGGACTACGGGGGCCGGGGAGCTGTTTTTT.